This T cell receptor (beta chain) was identified in a study of shared clonotypes between healthy human individuals. CDR1 is MNHEY and CDR2 is SMNVEV in the germline V gene (reference sequence). This CDR3 region has 16 residues. V lost 6 bases and J lost 5; bases outside the gene matches: 9. TCRdb's copy holds only in-frame clones and misses some; the assay was immunoSEQ multiplex PCR. The sample comprises 850,000 to 1,100,000 clones, about 80% of which are singletons, and 0.85% to 1% rests with the top ten. The sequencing sample was made of memory CD4+ T cells from PBMCs. Subset meaning: CD45RA-negative fraction. This sequence was found in a man aged 18-30 years in good health. Some clones in this sample may be carry-over from other donors' samples. The chain is built from TRBV27 and TRBJ2-3; the match to TRBD2 covers 12 bases. The CDR3 is CASSPRLGLAGDTQYF. CDR3 nucleotide sequence: TGTGCCAGCAGCCCCAGGTTGGGACTAGCGGGAGATACGCAGTATTTT.